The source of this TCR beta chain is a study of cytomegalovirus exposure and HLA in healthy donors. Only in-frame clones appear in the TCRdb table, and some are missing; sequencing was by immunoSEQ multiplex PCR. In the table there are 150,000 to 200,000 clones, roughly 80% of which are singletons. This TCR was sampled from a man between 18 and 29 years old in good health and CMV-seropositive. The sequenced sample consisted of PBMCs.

The CDR3 sequence: CASSTDFDTEAFF. In DNA form, the CDR3 reads TGTGCCAGCAGCACGGACTTCGACACTGAAGCTTTCTTT. V usage is TRBV11-3 and J usage is TRBJ1-1; no definite D call. The CDR3 extends over 13 amino acids. Germline V gives CDR1 SGHNT, CDR2 YENEEA. Trimming cost V 5 bases and J 3 bases, with 10 bases left between them.